These 18 T cell receptor beta chains were sequenced from one sample in a study of cytomegalovirus exposure and HLA in healthy donors. Some clones are missing from TCRdb's copy, which holds only in-frame ones; the method was immunoSEQ multiplex PCR. The table lists 200,000 to 300,000 clones, 70% to 90% of them singletons. The sample taken for sequencing was PBMCs. The receptors derive from a woman in her thirties in good health and CMV-seropositive.

This chain connects TRBV6-1 to TRBJ1-5, with D possibly TRBD1 on 5 matching bases. V was shortened by 3 bases and J by 3 bases, with 9 bases between the two germline ends. This CDR3 is built from 14 residues. The germline V gene has CDR1 MNHNS and CDR2 SASEGT. The CDR3 is CASSDGRANQPQHF. The CDR3 DNA reads as TGTGCCAGCAGTGACGGCAGGGCCAATCAGCCCCAGCATTTT.

The rearrangement uses TRBV5-3 and TRBJ1-5; D gene unclear. TRBV5-3 is an ORF for which the function is uncertain. Trimming cost V 0 bases and J 6 bases, with 7 bases left between them. This CDR3 has 13 amino acids. The CDR3 region has the DNA TGTGCCAGAAGCTTGGAGGAGCGTCAGCCCCAGCATTTT. Its protein is CARSLEERQPQHF.

V usage is TRBV28 and J usage is TRBJ1-2; a possible D gene is TRBD1 (5 bases). The V gene lost 6 bases and the J gene lost 0 bases, with 11 bases spanning the gap. This CDR3 spans 14 amino acids. The germline gives CDR1 MDHEN, CDR2 SYDVKM. In DNA form, the CDR3 reads TGTGCCAGCAGGCAGACAGTTACTAACTATGGCTACACCTTC. Its translation: CASRQTVTNYGYTF.

The chain links TRBV27 to TRBJ2-1; D gene ambiguous. CDR3 length: 14 residues. Germline CDR1 is MNHEY and CDR2 is SMNVEV (reference sequence). Trimming shortened V by 5 bases and J by 2 bases, and 10 bases separated the two germline ends. The CDR3 here is CASSRVSPYNEQFF. In DNA form, the CDR3 reads TGTGCCAGCAGTCGGGTGTCGCCCTACAATGAGCAGTTCTTC.

On this clone: Other DNA sequences of this sample code for an identical CDR3. The V and J genes are TRBV13 and TRBJ2-3; D gene ambiguous. Trimming left V 0 bases short and J 5 bases short, with 3 bases between. The CDR3 runs to 12 residues. Germline loops: CDR1 PRHDT, CDR2 FYEKMQ (reference sequence). CDR3 nucleotide sequence: TGTGCCAGCAGCTTAGGTCTAGATACGCAGTATTTT. Translated, it gives CASSLGLDTQYF.

A few counts support this clone. This chain uses TRBV5-1 with TRBJ1-1, with TRBD1 as a possible D gene (5 bases). Germline CDR1 is SGHRS and CDR2 is YFSETQ. The CDR3 contains 13 residues. Trimming left V 5 bases short and J 1 base short, with 9 bases between. CDR3 in DNA: TGCGCCAGCAGGTACCAGGGGAACACTGAAGCTTTCTTT. Protein product: CASRYQGNTEAFF.

This chain uses TRBV30 with TRBJ2-1; 9 positions agree with TRBD2. Germline CDR1 and CDR2: GTSNPN and SVGIG (reference sequence). This CDR3 comprises 12 residues. V gave up 8 bases and J gave up 7 bases; unmatched junction bases: 6. The CDR3 protein is CAGIAGANEQFF. For the CDR3, the DNA is TGTGCCGGAATAGCGGGAGCGAATGAGCAGTTCTTC.

The CDR3 sequence: CASSLRESGTDTQYF. The CDR3, as DNA: TGCGCCAGCAGCTTGCGGGAGTCGGGCACAGATACGCAGTATTTT. The chain joins TRBV5-1 to TRBJ2-3, with a weak D call TRBD2 (6 bases). V was pared by 1 base and J by 1 base, with 10 bases between. Per the germline V gene, CDR1 is SGHRS and CDR2 is YFSETQ. This CDR3 has 15 residues.

This clone was recorded a few times. The rearrangement joins TRBV19 to TRBJ1-3; a possible D gene is TRBD1 (6 bases). V lost 6 bases to trimming and J lost 4 bases, with 13 bases between them. The CDR3 consists of 14 residues. Germline V gene data show CDR1 as LNHDA and CDR2 as SQIVND (reference sequence). This CDR3 reads CASRLGARGNTIYF. Here the CDR3 DNA reads TGTGCCAGTAGGTTGGGGGCGAGAGGAAACACCATATATTTT.

The V call is TRBV27, the J call TRBJ1-2; 7 nucleotides align to TRBD1. This CDR3 is built from 14 residues. The germline V gene encodes CDR1 MNHEY and CDR2 SMNVEV (reference sequence). The ends lost 4 bases at V and 7 bases at J; junction bases unmatched: 9. This chain's CDR3 is CASSYLTGTGGYTF. In DNA, the CDR3 is TGTGCCAGCAGTTACTTGACAGGGACGGGTGGCTACACCTTC.

The chain has TRBV28 and TRBJ1-2, with 7 bases lining up with TRBD1. The CDR3 length is 17 residues. J gave up 3 bases and V 5 bases, and 15 bases lay outside the gene matches. Germline CDR1 and CDR2: MDHEN and SYDVKM. The CDR3 DNA is TGTGCCAGCAGTCTACTTGACCTCCGGGACAGTTACTATGGCTACACCTTC. Protein: CASSLLDLRDSYYGYTF.

The genes are TRBV12-5 and TRBJ2-1, with D possibly TRBD2 on 5 matching bases. Trimming removed 5 bases from V and 7 bases from J, with 9 bases in between. The CDR3 extends over 12 amino acids. Germline CDR1 is LGHNT and CDR2 is FRNRAP. CDR3 in DNA: TGTGCTAGTGGTACCAGGAGGAATGAGCAGTTCTTC. Amino acid sequence: CASGTRRNEQFF.

In its sample, this clone was seen once. The chain recombines TRBV2 with TRBJ2-5; TRBD2 agrees at 13 bases. V shed 9 bases, J shed 3 bases, and the junction held 7 bases outside the gene matches. This CDR3 is 15 amino acids long. Per germline, CDR1 SNHLY and CDR2 FYNNEI. The CDR3 reads CARSGLAGTKETQYF. The CDR3 nucleotides are TGTGCCAGGTCGGGACTAGCGGGAACGAAAGAGACCCAGTACTTC.

The table lists this clone with a count of one. The V gene is TRBV19, the J gene TRBJ1-1, with D unclear. V dropped 5 bases and J dropped 1 base, with 8 bases sitting between them. CDR3 size: 13 residues. Germline V gene lookup returns CDR1 LNHDA and CDR2 SQIVND (reference sequence). The CDR3 spells CASSATRNTEAFF. Written as DNA, the CDR3 is TGTGCCAGTAGTGCAACGCGGAACACTGAAGCTTTCTTT.

V is TRBV27 and J is TRBJ2-7; 8 positions match TRBD2. Germline V gene data show CDR1 as MNHEY and CDR2 as SMNVEV (reference sequence). After removal of 2 bases from V and 3 bases from J, the junction contained 3 bases not matched to a gene. The CDR3 runs to 14 residues. The CDR3 loop is CASSLSGSYYEQYF. CDR3 coding DNA: TGTGCCAGCAGTTTAAGCGGGAGCTACTACGAGCAGTACTTC.

This clone was picked up one time. V gene TRBV9 combines with J gene TRBJ2-3; 9 bases match TRBD2. CDR1 is SGDLS, CDR2 YYNGEE, per germline. The CDR3 has 15 residues. V lost 3 bases and J lost 6; bases outside the gene matches: 8. The CDR3 DNA sequence: TGTGCCAGCAGCGCCAGCGGGAGGAGTTTTGATACGCAGTATTTT. Encoded protein: CASSASGRSFDTQYF.

This clone appeared a few times. The J gene is TRBJ1-1, the V gene TRBV28; D call uncertain. CDR3 length: 11 residues. V dropped 3 bases and J dropped 7 bases, with 6 bases sitting between them. CDR1 and CDR2 from the germline V gene are MDHEN and SYDVKM. This CDR3 is CASSFAGEAFF. In DNA form, the CDR3 reads TGTGCCAGCAGTTTTGCAGGTGAAGCTTTCTTT.

This CDR3 reads CASAGLAGVDEQYF. CDR3 DNA: TGTGCCAGCGCCGGCCTAGCGGGAGTTGATGAGCAGTACTTC. The V and J genes are TRBV28 and TRBJ2-7; 10 bases align to TRBD2. This CDR3 has 14 residues. V dropped 8 bases and J dropped 7; count of bases not matched to a gene: 11. CDR1 and CDR2 from the germline V gene are MDHEN and SYDVKM.